One sample yielded the 24 T cell receptor beta chains listed below, sequenced in a study of cytomegalovirus exposure and HLA in healthy donors. Sequencing was performed with immunoSEQ multiplex PCR; in TCRdb, only in-frame clones are kept and a portion is missing. The sample includes approximately 81,000 clones, 90% to 95% seen only once; the top ten take 0.65% to 0.7%. What was sequenced was PBMCs. The source is a man aged 18 to 35 in good health and CMV-seronegative.

V and J are TRBV6-1 and TRBJ1-1; perhaps TRBD1 as D (5 bases). Germline V gene data show CDR1 as MNHNS and CDR2 as SASEGT. This CDR3 has 13 residues. Trimming removed 3 bases from V and 10 bases from J, with 15 bases in between. The CDR3 DNA reads as TGTGCCAGCAGTGAGGGCAGGGCGGTCGGAGCTTTCTTT. This sequence encodes CASSEGRAVGAFF.

The chain carries TRBV29-1 and TRBJ2-7, with a weak D call TRBD2 (7 bases). The V end lost 0 bases, the J end lost 3 bases, and 15 bases lay between the germline ends. Per germline, CDR1 SQVTM and CDR2 ANQGSEA. The CDR3 runs 15 residues. This CDR3 reads CSVEDEGEGNYEQYF. CDR3 nucleotide sequence: TGCAGCGTTGAAGATGAGGGGGAGGGAAACTACGAGCAGTACTTC.

J is TRBJ2-7 and V is TRBV12-5; the match to TRBD2 covers 9 bases. CDR3 length equals 15 residues. Germline CDR1 LGHNT, CDR2 FRNRAP. J gave up 1 base and V 5 bases, and 6 bases lay outside the gene matches. This chain's CDR3 is CASGSVAGGSYEQYF. The CDR3 DNA sequence: TGTGCTAGTGGTAGTGTGGCGGGAGGGTCCTACGAGCAGTACTTC.

The J gene is TRBJ1-5, the V gene TRBV5-8; TRBD1 aligns across 8 bases. This CDR3 contains 17 residues. The V segment lost 0 bases and the J segment 5 bases; nucleotides outside the gene matches: 10. CDR1 is SGHTS, CDR2 YDEGEE, per germline. The CDR3 loop reads CASSLDWVGQGYQPQHF. The CDR3 nucleotides are TGTGCCAGCAGCTTGGATTGGGTTGGACAGGGATATCAGCCCCAGCATTTT.

V is TRBV27 and J is TRBJ1-4; D possibly corresponds to TRBD1 (6 bases). CDR1 MNHEY and CDR2 SMNVEV come from the germline V gene (reference sequence). The CDR3 contains 15 residues. V dropped 7 bases and J dropped 8 bases, with 20 bases sitting between them. The CDR3 loop reads CASTALGGAGEKLFF. CDR3 DNA sequence: TGTGCCAGCACGGCCCTCGGGGGGGCAGGGGAAAAACTGTTTTTT.

J is TRBJ2-7 and V is TRBV9, with TRBD2 as a possible D gene (5 bases). V lost 2 bases to trimming and J lost 2 bases, with 14 bases between them. This CDR3 has 15 residues. Per germline, CDR1 SGDLS and CDR2 YYNGEE. The CDR3 DNA reads as TGTGCCAGCAGCGTGGAGCCGGGGAAGGCCTACGAGCAGTACTTC. Its translation: CASSVEPGKAYEQYF.

This rearrangement joins TRBV30 to TRBJ1-3, with D maybe TRBD1 (6 bases). The CDR3 has 14 residues. Germline V gene sequence: CDR1 GTSNPN, CDR2 SVGIG (reference sequence). The V and J ends lost 6 bases and 4 bases respectively, with 16 bases between them. For the CDR3, the DNA is TGTGCCTGTCAGGCTCCCACAGGGGGAAACACCATATATTTT. This codes for CACQAPTGGNTIYF. Filled out from reference TRBV30 and TRBJ1-3, the complete variable domain reads SQTIHQWPATLVQPVGSPLSLECTVEGTSNPNLYWYRQAAGRGLQLLFYSVGIGQISSEVPQNLSASRPQDRQFILSSKKLLLSDSGFYLCACQAPTGGNTIYFGEGSWLTVV.

This chain connects TRBV6-1 to TRBJ1-2; D call uncertain. The V and J ends lost 11 bases and 5 bases respectively, with 24 bases between them. There are 15 residues in the CDR3. CDR1 and CDR2 from the germline V gene are MNHNS and SASEGT. The CDR3, as DNA: TGTGCCGGCGCGGGTTGGAGGGAAGGGAGTTATGGCTACACCTTC. Translating gives CAGAGWREGSYGYTF.

CDR3 DNA sequence: TGTGCCAGCAGTTTCAAGGACAGGGGTACAGATACGCAGTATTTT. Translation gives CASSFKDRGTDTQYF. The chain uses TRBV27 and TRBJ2-3; 9 positions match TRBD1. CDR1 is MNHEY and CDR2 is SMNVEV in the germline V gene (reference sequence). The CDR3 has 15 amino acids. The V gene end was trimmed by 3 bases and the J gene end by 3 bases; junction bases not matched to a gene: 4.

The chain uses TRBV7-9 and TRBJ1-1; maybe TRBD1 (6 bases). Trimming took off 2 bases at V and 4 bases at J, with 11 bases between the two ends. The CDR3 covers 14 residues. The V gene's germline CDR1 is SEHNR and CDR2 FQNEAQ (reference sequence). CDR3 coding DNA: TGTGCCAGCAGCTTACAGGGGCCGGTCACTGAAGCTTTCTTT. Translating gives CASSLQGPVTEAFF.

This chain joins TRBV25-1 and TRBJ1-2; D might be TRBD1 (6 bases). The CDR3 extends over 14 amino acids. The germline V gene has CDR1 MGHDK and CDR2 SYGVNS. Trimming cost V 3 bases and J 3 bases, with 11 bases left between them. The CDR3 is CASSDGQGYYGYTF. As DNA, the CDR3 is TGTGCCAGCAGTGACGGTCAGGGGTACTATGGCTACACCTTC.

The gene calls are TRBV14 and TRBJ2-5; 10 bases line up with TRBD1. The CDR3 runs to 16 residues. Germline CDR1 reads SGHDN; CDR2 reads FVKESK. Trimming took 1 base from V and 4 from J; bases not matched to a gene: 6. The CDR3 region is CASSQVPGTGVETQYF. The CDR3 region has the DNA TGTGCCAGCAGCCAAGTTCCCGGGACAGGGGTAGAGACCCAGTACTTC.

The genes are TRBV5-4 and TRBJ2-1; D may be TRBD2 (5 bases). This CDR3 has 15 residues. The V gene lost 7 bases and the J gene lost 7 bases, with 21 bases spanning the gap. CDR1 and CDR2 from the germline V gene are SGHNT and YYREEE (reference sequence). The CDR3 protein is CASSNPGLTSNEQFF. The DNA of the CDR3 is TGTGCCAGCTCAAACCCCGGACTGACTTCAAATGAGCAGTTCTTC.

The chain carries TRBV11-2 and TRBJ2-6; weak D call: TRBD2 (6 bases). CDR3 length: 16 amino acids. V lost 5 bases to trimming and J lost 2 bases, with 13 bases between them. Germline V CDR1 and CDR2: SGHAT, FQNNGV. Here the CDR3 reads CASSLRRGAGANVLTF. The CDR3 DNA sequence: TGTGCCAGCAGCCTACGGCGGGGCGCTGGGGCCAACGTCCTGACTTTC.

The V call is TRBV6-5, the J call TRBJ2-5; D is possibly TRBD1 (5 bases). Germline CDR1 MNHEY, CDR2 SVGAGI. The CDR3 contains 13 residues. V gave up 4 bases and J gave up 2 bases, with 8 bases separating them. The CDR3 protein is CASSWQGQETQYF. The CDR3 nucleotides are TGTGCCAGCAGTTGGCAGGGACAAGAGACCCAGTACTTC.

The chain uses TRBV4-2 and TRBJ2-7, with TRBD1 as a possible D gene (5 bases). The CDR3 covers 15 residues. CDR1 and CDR2 from the germline V gene are LGHNA and YNFKEQ. Between the trimmed V and J ends, which lost 4 bases and 0 bases, there was a span of 13 bases. The CDR3 DNA reads as TGTGCCAGCAGCCCACAAAGGGGCTCCTCCTACGAGCAGTACTTC. Amino acids: CASSPQRGSSYEQYF.

The gene calls are TRBV9 and TRBJ1-2; 7 bases are shared with TRBD1. Germline V gene lookup returns CDR1 SGDLS and CDR2 YYNGEE. The trim removed 4 bases at V and 8 bases at J, leaving 8 bases unmatched. The CDR3 contains 13 residues. The CDR3 reads CASSPLGGSGYTF. CDR3 nucleotide sequence: TGTGCCAGCAGCCCACTAGGGGGCTCCGGCTACACCTTC.

The J gene is TRBJ1-5, the V gene TRBV27, with 8 positions matching TRBD1. Germline V CDR1 and CDR2: MNHEY, SMNVEV (reference sequence). J lost 6 bases, V lost 6 bases, and 10 bases had no gene match. The CDR3 runs to 15 residues. This CDR3 is CASSEKDRASQPQHF. The CDR3 region has the DNA TGTGCCAGCAGCGAGAAGGACAGGGCAAGTCAGCCCCAGCATTTT.

Worth noting for this clone: This sample also contains other DNA sequences that code for the same CDR3. This rearrangement joins TRBV2 to TRBJ1-1; D remains ambiguous. Germline CDR1 SNHLY, CDR2 FYNNEI. This CDR3 has 12 residues. V was trimmed by 8 bases and J by 1 base, leaving 8 bases between them. The CDR3 loop reads CASRAPNTEAFF. The CDR3 DNA sequence: TGTGCCAGCCGCGCTCCGAACACTGAAGCTTTCTTT.

The J gene is TRBJ2-2, the V gene TRBV9, with D maybe TRBD1 (5 bases). This CDR3 is built from 17 residues. Germline lookup yields CDR1 SGDLS and CDR2 YYNGEE. Trimming removed 3 bases at V and 0 bases at J, with 15 bases between. CDR3 protein: CASSDAPGYSNTGELFF. The CDR3 nucleotides are TGTGCCAGCAGCGATGCCCCAGGGTATTCGAACACCGGGGAGCTGTTTTTT.

This clone was detected a few times. The gene calls are TRBV2 and TRBJ2-7, with TRBD2 as a possible D gene (6 bases). Germline V gene sequence: CDR1 SNHLY, CDR2 FYNNEI. The CDR3 extends over 15 amino acids. Deletions cut 8 bases from V and 0 bases from J, with 17 bases between. In DNA, the CDR3 is TGTGCCAGCGGGAGATCGGGACTCAGCTCCTACGAGCAGTACTTC. Its protein is CASGRSGLSSYEQYF.

This clone has only one observation. The V call is TRBV7-9, the J call TRBJ2-3; TRBD2 matches at 13 bases. J was trimmed by 1 base and V by 5 bases; bases with no gene match: 0. CDR3 length: 15 amino acids. Germline CDR1 SEHNR, CDR2 FQNEAQ (reference sequence). The CDR3 bases are TGTGCCAGCAGCGGGACTAGCGGGGGCACAGATACGCAGTATTTT. This encodes CASSGTSGGTDTQYF.

CDR3: CASSLASDRANYGYTF. In nucleotides, the CDR3 is TGCGCCAGCAGCTTGGCCTCGGACAGGGCTAACTATGGCTACACCTTC. The chain has TRBV5-1 and TRBJ1-2; 8 bases align to TRBD1. The germline gives CDR1 SGHRS, CDR2 YFSETQ. Trimming removed 0 bases from V and 0 bases from J; junction bases left unmatched: 4. The CDR3 contains 16 residues.

The gene calls are TRBV7-2 and TRBJ2-7; possibly TRBD1 for D (5 bases). This CDR3 is built from 11 residues. The V gene lost 5 bases and the J gene lost 4 bases, with 6 bases spanning the gap. Germline values: CDR1 SGHTA, CDR2 FQGNSA. CDR3 amino acids: CASSRQYEQYF. The CDR3 bases are TGTGCCAGCAGCCGACAGTACGAGCAGTACTTC. Full variable domain (rest looked up from reference TRBV7-2 and TRBJ2-7): GAGVSQSPSNKVTEKGKDVELRCDPISGHTALYWYRQSLGQGLEFLIYFQGNSAPDKSGLPSDRFSAERTGGSVSTLTIQRTQQEDSAVYLCASSRQYEQYFGPGTRLTVT.